This T cell receptor beta chain was recorded in a study of shared clonotypes between healthy human individuals. Sequenced by immunoSEQ multiplex PCR; TCRdb stores in-frame clones only, minus some. The table has 1.5 million to 2.5 million clones, about 94% seen once. Cells designated naive CD8 were CD45RO-negative and were positively selected for CCR7, with terminally differentiated effector memory CD45RA+ cells excluded. Deletions cut 10 bases from V and 1 base from J, with 22 bases between. The germline gives CDR1 MDHEN, CDR2 SYDVKM. CDR3 length equals 16 residues. This TCR came from a man younger than 35 in good health. The chain combines TRBV28 with TRBJ1-1, with D possibly matching TRBD1 (5 bases). Sequencing was done on a sample of naive CD8+ T cells sorted from blood. Here the CDR3 DNA reads TGTGCCACCTTACCTCTCTTGGGACTGACGAACACTGAAGCTTTCTTT. Residues: CATLPLLGLTNTEAFF.